This entry describes one T cell receptor (beta chain). This entry belongs to a study of Tregs in tolerant kidney transplant recipients. The CDR3 length is 16 residues. CDR1 and CDR2 (germline): SGHTS, YDEGEE. V was pared by 4 bases and J by 1 base, with 1 base of the junction left unmatched. Sequencing used immunoSEQ multiplex PCR; TCRdb keeps in-frame clones, though not all of them. The table has tens of thousands of clones, 93% seen once; the top ten hold 0.4% to 0.55%. The gene calls are TRBV5-8 and TRBJ2-2, with 13 bases identical to TRBD2. The sample in question was CD4+ T cells from blood, obtained before the transplant. This TCR was recovered from a human donor who received a combined kidney and bone marrow transplant. The CDR3 reads CASSRTSGGNTGELFF. CDR3 DNA sequence: TGTGCCAGCAGCCGGACTAGCGGGGGGAACACCGGGGAGCTGTTTTTT.